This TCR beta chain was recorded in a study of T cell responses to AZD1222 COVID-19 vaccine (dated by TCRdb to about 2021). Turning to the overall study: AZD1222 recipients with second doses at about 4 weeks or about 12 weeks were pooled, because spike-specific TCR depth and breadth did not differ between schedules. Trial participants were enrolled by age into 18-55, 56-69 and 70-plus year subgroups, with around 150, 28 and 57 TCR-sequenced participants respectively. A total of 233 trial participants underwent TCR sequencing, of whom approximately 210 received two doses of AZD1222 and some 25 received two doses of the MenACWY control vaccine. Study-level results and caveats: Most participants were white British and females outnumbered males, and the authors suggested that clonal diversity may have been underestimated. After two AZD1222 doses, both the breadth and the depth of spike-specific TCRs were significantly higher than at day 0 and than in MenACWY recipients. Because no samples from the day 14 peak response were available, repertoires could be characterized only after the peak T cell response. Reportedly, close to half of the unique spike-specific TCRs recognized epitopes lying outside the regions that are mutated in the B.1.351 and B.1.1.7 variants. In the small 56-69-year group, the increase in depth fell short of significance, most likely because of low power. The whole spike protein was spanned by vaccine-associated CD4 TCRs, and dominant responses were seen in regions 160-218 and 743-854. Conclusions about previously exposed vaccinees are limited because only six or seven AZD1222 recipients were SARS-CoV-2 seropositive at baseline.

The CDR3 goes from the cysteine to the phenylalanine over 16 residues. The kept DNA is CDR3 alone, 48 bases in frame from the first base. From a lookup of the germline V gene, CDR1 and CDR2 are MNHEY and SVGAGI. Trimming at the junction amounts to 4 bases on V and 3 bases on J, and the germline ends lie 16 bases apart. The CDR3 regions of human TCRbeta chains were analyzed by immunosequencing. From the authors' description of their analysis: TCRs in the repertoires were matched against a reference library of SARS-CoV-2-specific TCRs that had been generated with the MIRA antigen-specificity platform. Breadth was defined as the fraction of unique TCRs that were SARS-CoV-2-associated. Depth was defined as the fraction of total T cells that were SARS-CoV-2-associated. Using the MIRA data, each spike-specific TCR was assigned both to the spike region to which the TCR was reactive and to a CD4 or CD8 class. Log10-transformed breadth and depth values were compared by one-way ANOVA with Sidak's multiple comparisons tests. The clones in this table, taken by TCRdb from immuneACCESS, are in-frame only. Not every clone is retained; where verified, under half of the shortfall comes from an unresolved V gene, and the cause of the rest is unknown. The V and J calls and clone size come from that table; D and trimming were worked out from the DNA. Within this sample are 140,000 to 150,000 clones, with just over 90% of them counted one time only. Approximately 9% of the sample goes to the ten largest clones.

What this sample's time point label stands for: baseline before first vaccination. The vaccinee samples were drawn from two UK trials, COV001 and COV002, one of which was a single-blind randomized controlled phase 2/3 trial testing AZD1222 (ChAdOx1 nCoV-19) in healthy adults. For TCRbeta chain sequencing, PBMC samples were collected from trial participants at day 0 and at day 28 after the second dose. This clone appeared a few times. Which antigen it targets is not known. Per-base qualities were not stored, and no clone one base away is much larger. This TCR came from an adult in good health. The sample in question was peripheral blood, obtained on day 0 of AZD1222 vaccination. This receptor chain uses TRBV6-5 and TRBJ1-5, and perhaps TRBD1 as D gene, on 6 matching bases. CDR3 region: CASSSGSGVNNQPQHF. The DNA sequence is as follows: TGTGCCAGCAGTTCTGGATCAGGGGTAAACAATCAGCCCCAGCATTTT.